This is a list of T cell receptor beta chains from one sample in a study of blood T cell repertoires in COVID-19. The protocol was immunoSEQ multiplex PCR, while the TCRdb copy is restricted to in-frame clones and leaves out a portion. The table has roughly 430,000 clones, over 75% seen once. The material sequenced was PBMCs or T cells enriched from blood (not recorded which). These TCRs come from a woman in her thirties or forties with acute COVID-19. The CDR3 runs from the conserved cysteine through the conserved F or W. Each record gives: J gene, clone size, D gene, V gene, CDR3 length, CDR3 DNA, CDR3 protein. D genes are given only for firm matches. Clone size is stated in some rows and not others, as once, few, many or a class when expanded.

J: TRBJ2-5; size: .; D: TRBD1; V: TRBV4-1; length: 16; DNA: TGCGCCAGCAGCCAACTCCACCGGGACAGAAATAGGACCCAGTACTTC; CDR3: CASSQLHRDRNRTQYF
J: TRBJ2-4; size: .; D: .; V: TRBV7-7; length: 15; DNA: TGTGCCAGCAGCCGGACAAAACTAGCCAAAAACATTCAGTACTTC; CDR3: CASSRTKLAKNIQYF
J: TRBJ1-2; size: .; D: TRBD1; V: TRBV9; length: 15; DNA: TGTGCCAGCAGACAGGGACAGGGGGCTTACTATGGCTACACCTTC; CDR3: CASRQGQGAYYGYTF
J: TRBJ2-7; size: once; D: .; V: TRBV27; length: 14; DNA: TGTGCCAGTGGGGGGCCGGGGGGAATGCCCGAGCAGTACTTC; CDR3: CASGGPGGMPEQYF
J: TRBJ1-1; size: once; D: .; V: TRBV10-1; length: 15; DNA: TGCGCCAGCAGTGAGTCGACTCAGGGGAACACTGAAGCTTTCTTT; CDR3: CASSESTQGNTEAFF
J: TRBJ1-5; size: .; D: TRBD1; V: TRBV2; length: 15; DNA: TGTGCCAGCAGTCGACAGGGGGCCCCCAATCAGCCCCAGCATTTT; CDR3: CASSRQGAPNQPQHF
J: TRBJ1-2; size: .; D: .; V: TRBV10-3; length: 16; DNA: TGTGCCATCAGTGAGTCGAGAGGGTCCTCTAACTATGGCTACACCTTC; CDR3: CAISESRGSSNYGYTF
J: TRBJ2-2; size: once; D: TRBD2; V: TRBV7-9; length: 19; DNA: TGTGCCAGCAGCTTGAGGCTAGCGGGGGGGCCCGAAGGCTCCGGGGAGCTGTTTTTT; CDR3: CASSLRLAGGPEGSGELFF
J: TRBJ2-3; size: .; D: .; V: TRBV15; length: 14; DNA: TGTGCCACCAGCAGAGGGGGGGGCACAGATACGCAGTATTTT; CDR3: CATSRGGGTDTQYF
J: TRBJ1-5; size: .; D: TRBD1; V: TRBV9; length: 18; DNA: TGTGCCAGCAGCGTAGCTGAGTGGGGACAGGTATGGAATCAGCCCCAGCATTTT; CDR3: CASSVAEWGQVWNQPQHF
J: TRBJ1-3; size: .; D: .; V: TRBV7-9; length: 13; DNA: TGTGCCAGCAGCCCCCCCGGGAATTCCACCATATATTTT; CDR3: CASSPPGNSTIYF
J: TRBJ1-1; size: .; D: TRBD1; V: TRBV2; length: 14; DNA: TGTGCCAGCAGTGTGACAGGGGTGAACACTGAAGCTTTCTTT; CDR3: CASSVTGVNTEAFF
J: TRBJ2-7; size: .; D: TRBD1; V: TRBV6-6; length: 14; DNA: TGTGCCAGCAGTCAAGGACAGGGACTCTACGAGCAGTACTTC; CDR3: CASSQGQGLYEQYF
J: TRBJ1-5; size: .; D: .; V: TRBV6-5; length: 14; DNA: TGTGCCAGCACCAACACCAATAGCAATCAGCCCCAGCATTTT; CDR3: CASTNTNSNQPQHF
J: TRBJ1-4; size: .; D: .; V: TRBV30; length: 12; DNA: TGTGCCTGGAGTGTGTCGAGGGAAAAACTGTTTTTT; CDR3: CAWSVSREKLFF
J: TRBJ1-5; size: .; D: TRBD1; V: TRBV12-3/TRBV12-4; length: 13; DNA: TGTGCCAGCAGTTCACAGGGGAGCCAGCCCCAGCATTTT; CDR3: CASSSQGSQPQHF
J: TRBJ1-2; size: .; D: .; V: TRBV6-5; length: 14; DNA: TGTGCCAGCACACTAAAACAGGGTTTGGACGGCTACACCTTC; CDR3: CASTLKQGLDGYTF
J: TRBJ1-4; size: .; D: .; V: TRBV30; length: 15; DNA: TGTGCCTGGAGTCCAAGGGGAGGGAAAAATGAAAAACTGTTTTTT; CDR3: CAWSPRGGKNEKLFF
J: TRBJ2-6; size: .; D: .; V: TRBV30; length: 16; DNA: TGTGCCTGGTCCCCGGGACATCGTCTGGGGGCCAACGTCCTGACTTTC; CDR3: CAWSPGHRLGANVLTF
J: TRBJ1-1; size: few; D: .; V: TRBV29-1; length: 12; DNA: TGCAGCGTTGAAGAGGCCATAATTGAAGCTTTCTTT; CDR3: CSVEEAIIEAFF
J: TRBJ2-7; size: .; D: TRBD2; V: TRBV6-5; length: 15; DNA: TGTGCCAGCAGTTCCGTAGCGGGGGACCCCTACGAGCAGTACTTC; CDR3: CASSSVAGDPYEQYF
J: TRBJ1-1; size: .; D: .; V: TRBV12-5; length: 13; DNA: TGTGCTAGTGCCAACGGAGGGAACACTGAAGCTTTCTTT; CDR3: CASANGGNTEAFF
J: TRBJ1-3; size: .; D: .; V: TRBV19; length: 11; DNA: TGTGCCAGTAGTATATCTAACACCATATATTTT; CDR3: CASSISNTIYF
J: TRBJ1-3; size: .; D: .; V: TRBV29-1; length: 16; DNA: TGCAGCGTTGAAGATCGGGCGGGGAGCTCTGGAAACACCATATATTTT; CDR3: CSVEDRAGSSGNTIYF
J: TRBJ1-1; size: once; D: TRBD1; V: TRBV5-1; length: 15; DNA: TGCGCCAGCAGGTTAACGACAGGGGGCTTCACTGAAGCTTTCTTT; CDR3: CASRLTTGGFTEAFF
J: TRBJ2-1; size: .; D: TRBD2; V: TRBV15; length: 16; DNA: TGTGCCACCAGCAGCCTAGCGGGGCGGTTTTACAATGAGCAGTTCTTC; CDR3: CATSSLAGRFYNEQFF
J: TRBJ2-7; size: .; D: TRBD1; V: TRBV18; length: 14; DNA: TGTGCCAGCTCAGCGGGACAGGAGATCTACGAGCAGTACTTC; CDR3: CASSAGQEIYEQYF
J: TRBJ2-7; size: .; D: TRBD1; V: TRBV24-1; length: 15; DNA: TGTGCCACCAGTGATTGGACAGGTAGCTCCTACGAGCAGTACTTC; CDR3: CATSDWTGSSYEQYF
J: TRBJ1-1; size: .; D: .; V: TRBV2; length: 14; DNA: TGTGCCAGCAGTACAAGAACTAAGAACACTGAAGCTTTCTTT; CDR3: CASSTRTKNTEAFF
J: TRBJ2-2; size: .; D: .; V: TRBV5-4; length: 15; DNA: TGTGCCAGCAGCGAAGACATCGCGAACACCGGGGAGCTGTTTTTT; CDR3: CASSEDIANTGELFF
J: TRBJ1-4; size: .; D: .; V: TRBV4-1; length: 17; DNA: TGCGCCAGCAGCCAAGCGGTTGCCTCCCCCGGGGATGAAAAACTGTTTTTT; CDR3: CASSQAVASPGDEKLFF
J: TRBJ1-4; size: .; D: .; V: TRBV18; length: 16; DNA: TGTGCCAGCTCACCACCGGACGTAAGGGAGTTTGAAAAACTGTTTTTT; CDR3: CASSPPDVREFEKLFF
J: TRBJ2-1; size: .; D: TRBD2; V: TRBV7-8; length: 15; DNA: TGTGCCAGCAGCTTAGCGGCTAGCGGGGGAAATGAGCAGTTCTTC; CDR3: CASSLAASGGNEQFF
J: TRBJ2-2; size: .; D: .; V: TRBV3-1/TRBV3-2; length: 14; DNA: TGTGCCAGCAGCCCCCACTGGGGAGGCGGGGAGCTGTTTTTT; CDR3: CASSPHWGGGELFF
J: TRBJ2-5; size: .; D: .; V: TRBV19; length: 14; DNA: TGTGCCAGTAGTATCAACAGGATCGGAGAGACCCAGTACTTC; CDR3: CASSINRIGETQYF
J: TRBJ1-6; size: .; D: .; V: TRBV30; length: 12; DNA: TGTGCCCGGGGGGGATCCAATTCACCCCTCCACTTT; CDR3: CARGGSNSPLHF
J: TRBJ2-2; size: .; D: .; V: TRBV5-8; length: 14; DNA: TGTGCCAGCAGCTTGGGACAGTACACCGGGGAGCTGTTTTTT; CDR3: CASSLGQYTGELFF
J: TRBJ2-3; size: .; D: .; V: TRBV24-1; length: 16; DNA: TGTGCCACCAGTGATTGGGACACGGCAGGCACAGATACGCAGTATTTT; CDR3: CATSDWDTAGTDTQYF
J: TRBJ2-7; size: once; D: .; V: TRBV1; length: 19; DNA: TGCACCAGCAGCCAAGCATACGGACTAGCGGGGGGCGAGATTGGAGAGCAGTACTTC; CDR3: CTSSQAYGLAGGEIGEQYF
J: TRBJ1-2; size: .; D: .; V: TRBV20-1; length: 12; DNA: TGCAGTGCTAGTGGTCAGGCCTATGGCTACACCTTC; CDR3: CSASGQAYGYTF
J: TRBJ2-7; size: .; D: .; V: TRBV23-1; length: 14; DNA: TGCGCCAGCAGTCAATGGAGGGGTAACTACGAGCAGTACTTC; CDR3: CASSQWRGNYEQYF
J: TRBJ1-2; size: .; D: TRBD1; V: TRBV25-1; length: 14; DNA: TGTGCCAGCAGTGGGGGACAGGGGAACTATGGCTACACCTTC; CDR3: CASSGGQGNYGYTF
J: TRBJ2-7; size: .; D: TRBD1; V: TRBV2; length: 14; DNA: TGTGCCAGCAGTCAGGGGACAGGGTGGTACGAGCAGTACTTC; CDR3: CASSQGTGWYEQYF
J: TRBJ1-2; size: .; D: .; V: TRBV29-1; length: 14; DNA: TGCAGCGTTGAAGACCAGACTTCTAACTATGGCTACACCTTC; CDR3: CSVEDQTSNYGYTF
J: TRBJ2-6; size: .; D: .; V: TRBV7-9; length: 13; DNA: TGTGCCAGCAGCCCTCATCCACGGGTCGTCCTGACTTTC; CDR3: CASSPHPRVVLTF
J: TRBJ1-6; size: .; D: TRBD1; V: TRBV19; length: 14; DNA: TGTGCCAGCCGGGACAGCTCCTATAATTCACCCCTCCACTTT; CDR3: CASRDSSYNSPLHF